Listed below are T cell receptor beta chains from one sample, sequenced in a study of read filtering for tumor transcriptome and immune sequencing. TCRdb reanalysed the reads using MiXCR and keeps one entry per CDR3 protein. This sample yields more than 70,000 distinct CDR3 sequences, of which 20% to 25% are seen a single time; more than 9.5% belongs to the top ten. The sample comprised a population of CD138-negative cells sorted from bone marrow. Receptor source: a donor at least 40 years old with multiple myeloma. Each CDR3 is given with its conserved first and last residue. The D gene is left open where the match is weak. Expanded clones are given a class, and other clones once, few, many or no size at all.

>TRBD2|TRBJ2-5|TRBV5-1|many
CASSLAKPGGETQYF
TGCGCCAGCAGCTTGGCCAAGCCGGGGGGAGAGACCCAGTACTTC
>TRBD2|TRBJ2-1|TRBV7-2|many
CASRTLRGGAGYNEQFF
TGTGCCAGCAGGACTCTGCGCGGGGGGGCGGGGTACAATGAGCAGTTCTTC
>-|TRBJ2-3|TRBV6-2/TRBV6-3|many
CASTARRGTQYF
TGTGCCAGCACCGCACGCAGGGGTACGCAGTATTTT
>TRBD1|TRBJ1-1|TRBV12-3/TRBV12-4|many
CASSTQQGSTEAFF
TGTGCCAGCAGCACACAACAGGGGAGCACTGAAGCTTTCTTT
>-|TRBJ2-1|TRBV2|many
CASSVQGYNEQFF
TGTGCCAGCAGTGTGCAGGGGTACAATGAGCAGTTCTTC
>-|TRBJ1-1|TRBV6-4|many
CASTGGVGWQGDMNTEAFF
TGTGCCAGCACCGGGGGTGTCGGTTGGCAGGGAGACATGAACACTGAAGCTTTCTTT
>-|TRBJ1-4|TRBV28|many
CASSLPGLGEKLFF
TGTGCCAGCAGTTTACCAGGGTTAGGAGAAAAACTGTTTTTT
>TRBD1|TRBJ1-1|TRBV5-1|-
CASSLGTANTEAFF
TGCGCCAGCAGCCTCGGGACAGCTAACACTGAAGCTTTCTTT
>TRBD1|TRBJ2-3|TRBV12-3/TRBV12-4|many
CASSSQGASTDTQYF
TGTGCCAGCAGTTCCCAGGGGGCTAGCACAGATACGCAGTATTTT
>TRBD2|TRBJ2-5|TRBV27|few
CASSLPGGRPRETQYF
TGTGCCAGCAGTTTACCGGGAGGCAGGCCGCGGGAGACCCAGTACTTC
>-|TRBJ1-1|TRBV29-1|few
CSHRSGNTEAFF
TGCAGCCACCGGTCGGGGAACACTGAAGCTTTCTTT
>-|TRBJ2-5|TRBV5-1|many
CASSLGVGETQYF
TGCGCCAGCAGCTTGGGAGTAGGTGAGACCCAGTACTTC
>TRBD1|TRBJ1-3|TRBV20-1|-
CSARDRLRQGGNTIYF
TGCAGTGCTAGAGATCGCCTTCGACAGGGGGGAAACACCATATATTTT
>TRBD2|TRBJ2-5|TRBV9|many
CASSGSGGVKKETQYF
TGTGCCAGCAGCGGTAGCGGGGGGGTGAAAAAAGAGACCCAGTACTTC
>TRBD2|TRBJ2-3|TRBV28|many
CAVRLAGMSDTQYF
TGTGCCGTCCGACTAGCGGGGATGTCAGATACGCAGTATTTT
>-|TRBJ2-2|TRBV9|few
CASSSQTGELFF
TGTGCCAGCAGCAGCCAGACTGGGGAGCTGTTTTTT
>TRBD1|TRBJ2-5|TRBV29-1|-
CSVGRDRETQYF
TGCAGCGTTGGCAGGGACAGAGAGACCCAGTACTTC
>-|TRBJ2-1|TRBV21-1|many
CASSKLQDRGPPYNEQFF
TGTGCCAGCAGCAAATTACAGGACAGGGGGCCCCCTTACAATGAGCAGTTCTTC
>-|TRBJ1-1|TRBV5-1|-
CASSPTPVGPYTEAFF
TGCGCCAGCAGCCCCACCCCCGTGGGGCCTTACACTGAAGCTTTTTTT
>TRBD1|TRBJ2-7|TRBV28|few
CASSQNTGDYEQYF
TGTGCCAGCAGCCAAAATACAGGGGACTACGAGCAGTACTTC
>TRBD1|TRBJ1-1|TRBV5-1|few
CASSKDPGGSTEAFF
TGCGCCAGCAGCAAAGACCCAGGGGGCTCCACTGAAGCTTTCTTT
>-|TRBJ2-1|TRBV9|many
CASSPRDGAYNEQFF
TGTGCCAGCAGCCCCCGGGACGGAGCCTACAATGAGCAGTTCTTC
>-|TRBJ2-5|TRBV20-1|few
CSAVGGAGETQYF
TGCAGTGCCGTAGGGGGCGCGGGGGAGACCCAGTACTTC
>-|TRBJ1-1|TRBV7-9|few
CASSPDSPTEAFF
TGTGCCAGCAGCCCAGACAGTCCTACTGAAGCTTTCTTT
>-|TRBJ1-1|TRBV4-1|many
CASSRGGNTEAFF
TGCGCCAGCAGCCGGGGTGGCAACACTGAAGCTTTCTTT
>-|TRBJ2-3|TRBV29-1|few
CSVPSEGDTQYF
TGCAGCGTTCCTAGCGAAGGGGATACGCAGTATTTT
>TRBD2|TRBJ2-1|TRBV20-1|-
CGATGGAESFNEQFF
TGCGGTGCAACCGGGGGGGCAGAGTCCTTCAATGAGCAGTTCTTC
>TRBD1|TRBJ2-1|TRBV4-2|many
CASSLGYLVGPGQGVDEQFF
TGTGCCAGCAGCCTAGGCTATCTCGTCGGCCCGGGACAGGGGGTCGATGAGCAGTTCTTC
>TRBD1|TRBJ1-1|TRBV7-9|many
CASSLEDRNEAFF
TGTGCCAGCAGCTTGGAGGACAGGAATGAAGCTTTCTTT
>TRBD1|TRBJ2-2|TRBV3-1|many
CASSPYGQGEYTGELFF
TGTGCCAGCAGCCCATACGGACAGGGGGAGTACACCGGGGAGCTGTTTTTT
>-|TRBJ2-1|TRBV6-2/TRBV6-3|many
CASSFYPSHNEQFF
TGTGCCAGCAGTTTCTACCCGTCCCACAATGAGCAGTTCTTC
>-|TRBJ1-4|TRBV11-2|many
CASSLGGAANEKLFF
TGTGCCAGCAGCTTAGGGGGGGCAGCTAATGAAAAACTGTTTTTT
>-|TRBJ2-3|TRBV11-1|-
CASSPTNADTQYF
TGTGCCAGCAGCCCGACGAACGCAGATACGCAGTATTTT
>TRBD1|TRBJ1-5|TRBV7-2|few
CASSTRTGDNQPQHF
TGTGCCAGCAGCACCCGGACAGGGGACAATCAGCCCCAGCATTTT
>-|TRBJ2-5|TRBV11-2|-
CASSPGLSAETQYF
TGTGCCAGCAGCCCCGGGCTCTCAGCAGAGACCCAGTACTTC
>-|TRBJ2-3|TRBV7-2|many
CASSLGPNTDTQYF
TGTGCCAGCAGCTTAGGGCCCAACACAGATACGCAGTATTTT
>-|TRBJ1-1|TRBV20-1|many
CSARDGEQAFF
TGCAGTGCTAGAGATGGGGAACAAGCTTTCTTT
>-|TRBJ2-2|TRBV5-5|many
CASSSGLNTGELFF
TGTGCCAGCAGCTCGGGACTTAACACCGGGGAGCTGTTTTTT
>TRBD1|TRBJ2-1|TRBV30|many
CAWSLRGLYNEQFF
TGTGCCTGGAGTTTAAGGGGGCTTTACAATGAGCAGTTCTTC
>TRBD2|TRBJ2-1|TRBV28|few
CASSAFSSGVDEQFF
TGTGCCAGCAGTGCGTTTAGTAGCGGGGTGGATGAGCAGTTCTTC
>TRBD2|TRBJ2-3|TRBV28|many
CASSRWTGGSDTQYF
TGTGCCAGCAGCCGCTGGACGGGGGGTTCAGATACGCAGTATTTT
>-|TRBJ1-2|TRBV5-1|many
CASSLVTADYGYTF
TGCGCCAGCAGCTTGGTGACGGCCGACTATGGCTACACCTTC
>-|TRBJ1-1|TRBV7-6|many
CASSLRGFTEAFF
TGTGCCAGCAGCTTAAGAGGATTCACTGAAGCTTTCTTT
>-|TRBJ1-3|TRBV5-1|-
CASSLMGPSSGNTIYF
TGCGCCAGCAGCTTGATGGGGCCAAGCTCTGGAAACACCATATATTTT
>TRBD1|TRBJ2-1|TRBV28|many
CASLRTGARNEQFF
TGTGCCAGCTTACGGACAGGGGCCAGGAATGAGCAGTTCTTC
>-|TRBJ2-1|TRBV9|many
CASSVEYWASSYNEQFF
TGTGCCAGCAGCGTAGAGTATTGGGCTAGCTCCTACAATGAGCAGTTCTTC
>-|TRBJ2-7|TRBV28|once
CATNDAAPYEQYF
TGTGCCACCAATGACGCGGCCCCCTACGAGCAGTACTTC
>TRBD1|TRBJ2-2|TRBV20-1|many
CSARISTGGGGELFF
TGCAGTGCCCGGATTTCTACAGGGGGCGGCGGGGAGCTGTTTTTT
>-|TRBJ1-2|TRBV12-3/TRBV12-4|few
CASSSGVLGYTF
TGTGCCAGCAGTTCAGGGGTCTTGGGCTACACCTTC
>-|TRBJ2-2|TRBV5-1|many
CASSVTASNTGELFF
TGCGCCAGCAGCGTGACAGCTTCGAACACCGGGGAGCTGTTTTTT
>-|TRBJ1-1|TRBV11-2|many
CASQARGLLNTEAFF
TGTGCCAGCCAAGCGAGGGGTTTATTGAACACTGAAGCTTTCTTT
>-|TRBJ2-2|TRBV29-1|many
CSVYKAGELFF
TGCAGCGTCTACAAGGCCGGGGAGCTGTTTTTT
>TRBD1|TRBJ2-7|TRBV5-1|many
CASSATSGTGLYEQYF
TGCGCCAGCAGCGCCACTTCCGGGACAGGCCTCTACGAGCAGTACTTC
>-|TRBJ1-1|TRBV6-5|-
CASSFDRATEAFF
TGTGCCAGCAGTTTCGACAGAGCCACTGAAGCTTTCTTT
>-|TRBJ2-2|TRBV12-3/TRBV12-4|medium-sized
CASSFSGNAGELFF
TGTGCCAGCAGTTTCTCAGGCAACGCCGGGGAGCTGTTTTTT
>-|TRBJ2-3|TRBV7-2|-
CASSVGPAPDTQYF
TGTGCCAGCAGCGTTGGGCCCGCCCCAGATACGCAGTATTTT
>-|TRBJ2-7|TRBV2|once
CTSTIFYEQYF
TGTACCAGCACGATCTTCTACGAGCAGTACTTC
>-|TRBJ2-2|TRBV6-4|many
CASRKGGDNTGELFF
TGTGCCAGCAGAAAGGGGGGCGATAACACCGGGGAGCTGTTTTTT